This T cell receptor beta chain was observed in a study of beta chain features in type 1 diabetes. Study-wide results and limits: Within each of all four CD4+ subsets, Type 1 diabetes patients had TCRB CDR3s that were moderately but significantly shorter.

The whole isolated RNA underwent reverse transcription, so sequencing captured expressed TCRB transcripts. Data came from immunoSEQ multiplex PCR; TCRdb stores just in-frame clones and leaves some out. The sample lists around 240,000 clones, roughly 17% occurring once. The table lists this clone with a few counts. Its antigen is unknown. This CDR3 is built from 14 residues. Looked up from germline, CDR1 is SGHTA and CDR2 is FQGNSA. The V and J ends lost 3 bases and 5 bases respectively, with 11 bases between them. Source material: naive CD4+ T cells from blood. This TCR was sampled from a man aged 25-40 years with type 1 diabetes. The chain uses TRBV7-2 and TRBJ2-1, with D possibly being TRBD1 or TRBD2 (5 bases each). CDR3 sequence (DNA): TGTGCCAGCAGCTTGGGGGTAGCCAACAATGAGCAGTTCTTC. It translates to CASSLGVANNEQFF. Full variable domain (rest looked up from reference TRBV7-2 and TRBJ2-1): GAGVSQSPSNKVTEKGKDVELRCDPISGHTALYWYRQSLGQGLEFLIYFQGNSAPDKSGLPSDRFSAERTGGSVSTLTIQRTQQEDSAVYLCASSLGVANNEQFFGPGTRLTVL.